Listed here are 10 T cell receptor beta chains from one sample, sequenced in a study of cytomegalovirus exposure and HLA in healthy donors. The repertoire was sequenced with immunoSEQ multiplex PCR; TCRdb's copy has only in-frame clones and lacks some. The repertoire has fewer than 200,000 clones, roughly nine tenths of them found once; the top ten carry less than 3.5%. Sequenced input: PBMCs. The source of these receptors is a man younger than 30 in good health and CMV-seropositive.

The chain couples TRBV10-3 to TRBJ1-1; the D is unclear. The CDR3 sequence is 13 residues long. CDR1 and CDR2 (germline): ENHRY, SYGVKD. V lost 8 bases, J lost 0 bases, and 10 bases lay in between. This CDR3 reads CAILSGLNTEAFF. The CDR3 DNA follows: TGTGCCATCTTGAGCGGCCTGAACACTGAAGCTTTCTTT.

The V gene is TRBV9, the J gene TRBJ2-7; 8 nucleotides line up with TRBD2. The CDR3 has 16 amino acids. CDR1 is SGDLS and CDR2 is YYNGEE in the germline V gene. V lost 0 bases, J lost 0 bases, and 5 bases stayed unmatched. CDR3 sequence reads: CASSVGGGRSSYEQYF. For the CDR3, the DNA is TGTGCCAGCAGCGTAGGGGGCGGGAGGAGCTCCTACGAGCAGTACTTC. The whole variable domain, filled in from reference TRBV9 and TRBJ2-7, reads DSGVTQTPKHLITATGQRVTLRCSPRSGDLSVYWYQQSLDQGLQFLIQYYNGEERAKGNILERFSAQQFPDLHSELNLSSLELGDSALYFCASSVGGGRSSYEQYFGPGTRLTVT.

The gene calls are TRBV9 and TRBJ2-7; TRBD1 agrees at 10 bases. The CDR3 consists of 16 residues. CDR1 SGDLS and CDR2 YYNGEE come from the germline V gene. Trimming removed 3 bases from V and 7 bases from J; junction bases left unmatched: 13. Here the CDR3 reads CASSAPGTGDYGEQYF. In DNA form, the CDR3 reads TGTGCCAGCAGCGCACCCGGGACAGGGGATTACGGGGAGCAGTACTTC.

The V and J genes are TRBV4-1 and TRBJ2-7, with TRBD2 matching over 11 bases. The V segment lost 0 bases and the J segment 2 bases; nucleotides outside the gene matches: 0. CDR1 and CDR2 (germline): MGHRA, YSYEKL. The CDR3 totals 15 residues. As DNA, the CDR3 is TGCGCCAGCAGCCAAGATAGCGGGGGGGCCTACGAGCAGTACTTC. This encodes CASSQDSGGAYEQYF.

This chain uses TRBV27 with TRBJ2-5; TRBD1 agrees at 9 bases. The trim removed 6 bases at V and 4 bases at J, leaving 6 bases unmatched. The CDR3 spans 14 residues. Germline assignment: CDR1 MNHEY and CDR2 SMNVEV (reference sequence). This CDR3 reads CASSQDRGGETQYF. In nucleotides, the CDR3 is TGTGCCAGCAGCCAGGACAGGGGAGGAGAGACCCAGTACTTC.

A note on this clone: Mismatch with germline at one junction end may stem from a read error. The chain combines TRBV27 with TRBJ2-7; the match to TRBD1 covers 7 bases. The CDR3 consists of 15 residues. CDR1 and CDR2 (germline): MNHEY, SMNVEV (reference sequence). The CDR3 loop reads CASSSAGQGDGEQYF. The CDR3 DNA reads TGTGCCAGTAGTTCGGCGGGCCAGGGGGACGGGGAGCAGTACTTC.

The V gene is TRBV29-1, the J gene TRBJ2-7, with D possibly being TRBD2 (5 bases). Germline loops: CDR1 SQVTM, CDR2 ANQGSEA. This CDR3 region has 11 residues. The V end was cut by 7 bases, the J end by 3 bases, with 10 bases between. CDR3 sequence (DNA): TGCAGCGCCGGGAATCGCTACGAGCAGTACTTC. Translated: CSAGNRYEQYF.

The chain couples TRBV14 to TRBJ1-1, with TRBD1 matching over 8 bases. CDR3 length: 13 amino acids. CDR1 and CDR2 from the germline V gene are SGHDN and FVKESK. The junction had 5 bases not matched to a gene; V was cut back by 3 bases and J by 8 bases. The CDR3 here is CASSQDRTGEAFF. CDR3 in DNA: TGTGCCAGCAGCCAGGACCGGACAGGGGAAGCTTTCTTT.

This clone came up a few times. V and J are TRBV27 and TRBJ1-2; D perhaps matches TRBD1 (6 bases). CDR3 length: 13 residues. The germline V gene has CDR1 MNHEY and CDR2 SMNVEV (reference sequence). CDR3 in DNA: TGTGCTAGCGTCGGGCGGGGGGCACGCGGCTACACCTTC. This encodes CASVGRGARGYTF.

The rearrangement links TRBV7-6 to TRBJ2-2; TRBD2 agrees at 7 bases. V trimming: 3 bases; J trimming: 6 bases; junction bases outside the gene matches: 7. The CDR3 covers 15 residues. Per germline, CDR1 SGHVS and CDR2 FNYEAQ. Written as DNA, the CDR3 is TGTGCCAGCAGCTTTGCGGGGGTCCGGGCCGGGGAGCTGTTTTTT. The encoded protein is CASSFAGVRAGELFF.